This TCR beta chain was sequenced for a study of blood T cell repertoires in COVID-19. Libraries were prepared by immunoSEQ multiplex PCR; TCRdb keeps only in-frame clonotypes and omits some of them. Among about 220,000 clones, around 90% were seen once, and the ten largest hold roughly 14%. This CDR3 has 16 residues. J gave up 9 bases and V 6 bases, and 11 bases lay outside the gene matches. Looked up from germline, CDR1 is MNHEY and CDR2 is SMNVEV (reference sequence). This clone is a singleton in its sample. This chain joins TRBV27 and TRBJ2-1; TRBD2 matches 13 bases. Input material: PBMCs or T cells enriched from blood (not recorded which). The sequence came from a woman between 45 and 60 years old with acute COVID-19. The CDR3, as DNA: TGTGCCAGCAGCCAATGGACTAGCGGGAGATTCGGTGAGCAGTTCTTC. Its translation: CASSQWTSGRFGEQFF.